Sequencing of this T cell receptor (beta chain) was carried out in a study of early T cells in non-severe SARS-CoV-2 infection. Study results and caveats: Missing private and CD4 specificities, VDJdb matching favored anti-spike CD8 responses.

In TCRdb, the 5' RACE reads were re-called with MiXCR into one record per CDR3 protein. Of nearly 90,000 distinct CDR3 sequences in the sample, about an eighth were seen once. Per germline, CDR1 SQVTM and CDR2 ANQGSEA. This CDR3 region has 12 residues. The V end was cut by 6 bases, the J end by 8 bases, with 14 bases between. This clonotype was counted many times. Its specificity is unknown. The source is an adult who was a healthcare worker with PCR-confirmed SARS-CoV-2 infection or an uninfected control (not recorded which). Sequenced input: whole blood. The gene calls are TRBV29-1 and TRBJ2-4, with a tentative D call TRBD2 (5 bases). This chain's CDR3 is CSVVQVEDIQYF. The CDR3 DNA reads TGCAGCGTCGTTCAGGTGGAGGACATTCAGTACTTC.